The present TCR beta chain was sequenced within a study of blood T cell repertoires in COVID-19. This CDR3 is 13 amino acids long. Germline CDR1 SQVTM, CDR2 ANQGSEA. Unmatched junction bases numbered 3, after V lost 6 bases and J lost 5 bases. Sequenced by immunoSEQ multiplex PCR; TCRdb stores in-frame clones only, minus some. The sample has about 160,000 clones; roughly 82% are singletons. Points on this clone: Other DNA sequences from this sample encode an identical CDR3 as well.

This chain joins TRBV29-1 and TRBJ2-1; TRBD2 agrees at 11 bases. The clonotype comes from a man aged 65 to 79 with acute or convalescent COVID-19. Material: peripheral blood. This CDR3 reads CSVGTSGNNEQFF. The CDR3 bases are TGCAGCGTCGGGACTAGCGGTAACAATGAGCAGTTCTTC.